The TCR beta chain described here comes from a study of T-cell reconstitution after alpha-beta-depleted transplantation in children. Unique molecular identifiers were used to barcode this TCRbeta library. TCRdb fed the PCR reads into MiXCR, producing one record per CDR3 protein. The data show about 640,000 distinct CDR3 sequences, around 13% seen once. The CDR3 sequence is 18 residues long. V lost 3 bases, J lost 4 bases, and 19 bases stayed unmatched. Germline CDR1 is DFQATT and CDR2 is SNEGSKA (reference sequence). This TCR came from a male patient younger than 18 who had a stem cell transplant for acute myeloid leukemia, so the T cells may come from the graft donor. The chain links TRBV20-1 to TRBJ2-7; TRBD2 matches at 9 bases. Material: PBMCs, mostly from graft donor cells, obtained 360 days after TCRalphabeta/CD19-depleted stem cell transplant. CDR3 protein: CSASGRGDPGLAVYEQYF. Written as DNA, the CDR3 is TGCAGTGCTAGCGGCAGGGGCGACCCGGGACTAGCAGTATACGAGCAGTACTTC.